Included here is one T cell receptor (beta chain) sequence, with context. Its matching antigen is unknown. Time point noted: newly diagnosed GD, antithyroid drugs for less than 3 months. Preparation of the TCR library used RNA extracted from PBMCs. Trimming cost V 1 base and J 0 bases, with 7 bases left between them. The CDR3 totals 15 residues. Germline-derived CDR1 and CDR2 are LNHDA and SQIVND (reference sequence). In building TCR beta libraries, iRepertoire HTBI primers were used together with Arm-PCR of CDR3 regions. TCRdb re-derived calls from the multiplex PCR reads in MiXCR, one entry per CDR3 protein. Here the sample spans hundreds of thousands of distinct CDR3 sequences, roughly 16% being singletons. This sample was taken from a study of regulatory T cells in long-lasting Graves disease. Study results and limitations: Newly diagnosed patients had higher TCR diversity than persistent Graves' patients did. Patients with persistent disease shared 2,741 public clonotypes, outpacing the approximately 870 shared by new patients.

This same sample was also taken into another study, of T cells in Graves' hyperthyroidism and ophthalmopathy. This second study says: Diagnosis of hyperthyroidism was new in patients aged 18 to 65, and its duration was under 2 months. First-round RT-PCR targeting the TCR CDR3 was performed with the HTBI primer set.

The TCR sequence derives from a woman aged 35 to 59 with Graves disease. The sequenced sample was peripheral blood mononuclear cells (PBMCs), obtained at new diagnosis, from a patient treated with antithyroid drugs. V usage is TRBV19 and J usage is TRBJ1-3; D uncertain. CDR3 sequence (DNA): TGTGCCAGTAGTATAGCCGGACTCTCTGGAAACACCATATATTTT. This encodes CASSIAGLSGNTIYF.